The 14 T cell receptor beta chains in this list originate from one sample, sequenced in a study of CD8+ T cells in alopecia areata. Following RNA extraction, reverse transcription yielded cDNA that acted as the sequencing template. The method was immunoSEQ multiplex PCR; TCRdb's version includes in-frame clones alone and lacks a portion of them. The sample yields around 190,000 clones, approximately 60% seen once. Material: CD8+ T cells sorted from blood. All receptors derive from a human donor in good health.

This chain connects TRBV30 to TRBJ1-1; D remains ambiguous. Trimming removed 7 bases at V and 1 base at J, with 13 bases between. The CDR3 covers 13 residues. In germline, CDR1 is GTSNPN, CDR2 SVGIG (reference sequence). In DNA form, the CDR3 reads TGTGCCTACAAGGGCCCGGGGAACACTGAAGCTTTCTTT. Translation gives CAYKGPGNTEAFF.

The V call is TRBV20-1, the J call TRBJ1-1; unclear D gene. The CDR3 runs 10 residues. The ends were cut back, 6 bases at V and 5 bases at J, with 7 bases in the middle. Germline V gene lookup returns CDR1 DFQATT and CDR2 SNEGSKA (reference sequence). CDR3 sequence: CSAARTEAFF. The CDR3 DNA sequence: TGCAGTGCCGCCCGGACTGAAGCTTTCTTT.

V gene TRBV6-5 combines with J gene TRBJ2-7, with D hard to call. The V and J ends lost 2 bases and 0 bases respectively, with 11 bases between them. Per the germline V gene, CDR1 is MNHEY and CDR2 is SVGAGI. CDR3 length: 15 residues. This CDR3 is CASSYGQGISYEQYF. The CDR3 bases are TGTGCCAGCAGTTACGGTCAAGGGATCTCCTACGAGCAGTACTTC.

The rearrangement uses TRBV7-9 and TRBJ2-1; D unclear. This CDR3 is 13 amino acids long. The germline V gene encodes CDR1 SEHNR and CDR2 FQNEAQ (reference sequence). V gave up 3 bases and J gave up 4 bases, with 7 bases separating them. This CDR3 reads CASSFEAYNEQFF. CDR3 coding DNA: TGTGCCAGCAGCTTCGAAGCATACAATGAGCAGTTCTTC.

J is TRBJ2-1 and V is TRBV25-1, with 7 nucleotides matching TRBD1. Germline CDR1 reads MGHDK; CDR2 reads SYGVNS. This CDR3 spans 15 amino acids. Trimming took 5 bases from V and 0 from J; bases not matched to a gene: 4. The CDR3 spells CASSLTGSSYNEQFF. DNA of the CDR3: TGTGCCAGCAGTTTGACAGGGAGCTCCTACAATGAGCAGTTCTTC.

V usage is TRBV7-9 and J usage is TRBJ2-5; 8 bases are shared with TRBD1. The CDR3 spans 13 residues. After removal of 5 bases from V and 4 bases from J, the junction contained 3 bases not matched to a gene. Germline V gene lookup returns CDR1 SEHNR and CDR2 FQNEAQ (reference sequence). The CDR3 coding sequence is TGTGCCAGCAGCCCAGGGGGCCGAGAGACCCAGTACTTC. This encodes CASSPGGRETQYF.

The chain couples TRBV30 to TRBJ1-4; D possibly corresponds to TRBD1 (6 bases). Germline V gives CDR1 GTSNPN, CDR2 SVGIG (reference sequence). V dropped 4 bases and J dropped 6 bases, with 15 bases sitting between them. The CDR3 runs to 14 residues. This CDR3 is CAWTATGSHEKLFF. As DNA, the CDR3 is TGTGCCTGGACAGCGACAGGCAGTCATGAAAAACTGTTTTTT.

This clone was seen a handful of times. The chain couples TRBV29-1 to TRBJ2-7; TRBD2 agrees at 10 bases. V lost 5 bases, J lost 3 bases, and 10 bases stayed unmatched. The CDR3 runs to 15 residues. Germline CDR1 reads SQVTM; CDR2 reads ANQGSEA. CDR3: CSVRTSGEKYYEQYF. The CDR3 nucleotides are TGCAGCGTTAGAACTAGCGGGGAGAAATACTACGAGCAGTACTTC.

V gene TRBV10-3 combines with J gene TRBJ2-7; no clear D gene. The CDR3 runs 14 residues. V lost 3 bases to trimming and J lost 7 bases, with 16 bases between them. The germline V gene has CDR1 ENHRY and CDR2 SYGVKD. Here the CDR3 DNA reads TGTGCCATCAGTGACCCGGTGGAACTGGGGGAGCAGTACTTC. Protein sequence: CAISDPVELGEQYF.

The rearrangement uses TRBV5-4 and TRBJ1-2; D unresolved. The CDR3 covers 12 residues. CDR1 and CDR2 from the germline V gene are SGHNT and YYREEE (reference sequence). With 1 base removed from V and 9 bases from J, the gap between germline ends came to 10 bases. Here the CDR3 reads CASSLQASSYTF. The CDR3, as DNA: TGTGCCAGCAGCTTGCAGGCCAGCAGCTACACCTTC.

The genes are TRBV5-4 and TRBJ2-4, with a possible D match to TRBD2 (6 bases). Deletions cut 4 bases from V and 8 bases from J, with 16 bases between. The CDR3 has 14 amino acids. Germline-derived CDR1 and CDR2 are SGHNT and YYREEE (reference sequence). The chain's CDR3 is CASSLVGGEDIQYF. CDR3 sequence (DNA): TGTGCCAGCAGCCTTGTCGGGGGTGAGGACATTCAGTACTTC.

The V and J genes are TRBV9 and TRBJ2-3; a possible D gene is TRBD1 (5 bases). Trimming shortened V by 0 bases and J by 2 bases, and 7 bases separated the two germline ends. Germline CDR1 SGDLS, CDR2 YYNGEE. This CDR3 contains 14 residues. The CDR3: CASSVGQLTDTQYF. In DNA form, the CDR3 reads TGTGCCAGCAGCGTAGGACAGCTCACAGATACGCAGTATTTT.

The chain links TRBV29-1 to TRBJ2-5; D tentatively fits TRBD1 or TRBD2 (6 bases each). This CDR3 is built from 15 residues. V lost 0 bases to trimming and J lost 5 bases, with 16 bases between them. Germline V lookup: CDR1 SQVTM, CDR2 ANQGSEA. The CDR3 DNA sequence: TGCAGCGTTGAAGATCTTGGGGGGCTCGGGGAGACCCAGTACTTC. Translated: CSVEDLGGLGETQYF. The whole variable domain, filled in from reference TRBV29-1 and TRBJ2-5, reads SAVISQKPSRDICQRGTSLTIQCQVDSQVTMMFWYRQQPGQSLTLIATANQGSEATYESGFVIDKFPISRPNLTFSTLTVSNMSPEDSSIYLCSVEDLGGLGETQYFGPGTRLLVL.

V is TRBV6-6 and J is TRBJ2-7; 7 bases are a match to TRBD1. J gave up 6 bases and V 5 bases, and 10 bases lay outside the gene matches. The CDR3 spans 14 residues. Germline assignment: CDR1 MNHNY and CDR2 SVGAGI (reference sequence). The DNA of the CDR3 is TGTGCCAGCAGTAAGACCGGGACAGCTTTCGAGCAGTACTTC. This sequence encodes CASSKTGTAFEQYF.